These T cell receptor beta chains were read from a single sample in a study of blood T cell repertoires in COVID-19. TCRdb keeps only in-frame clones here, not all; method: immunoSEQ multiplex PCR. The sample carries tens of thousands of clones, 70% to 90% recorded once. The sequenced material came from peripheral blood. The receptors originated from a man at least 80 years old with acute or convalescent COVID-19. Each CDR3 is given without its conserved first and last residue. Some rows mark clone size as missing; the rest say once, few, many or name a class of expanded clone.

v_gene: TRBV9; abundance: .; CDR3aa: ASSVGIFTMGATAKTEAF
v_gene: TRBV5-1; abundance: .; CDR3aa: ASSPSPGQGVGKLF
v_gene: TRBV3-1/TRBV3-2; abundance: .; CDR3aa: ASSLRGTDTQY
v_gene: TRBV5-6; abundance: .; CDR3aa: ASSFRGGTEAF
v_gene: TRBV30; abundance: .; CDR3aa: AWRTTGWNSPLH
v_gene: TRBV29-1; abundance: .; CDR3aa: SVTGTSGGSDTQY
v_gene: TRBV4-2; abundance: .; CDR3aa: ASSQEVAQNTEAF
v_gene: TRBV2; abundance: .; CDR3aa: ASIARQGYYEQY
v_gene: TRBV7-6; abundance: .; CDR3aa: ASSSRLAGLETQY
v_gene: TRBV29-1; abundance: .; CDR3aa: SVEEWAGGITYNEQF
v_gene: TRBV5-1; abundance: .; CDR3aa: ASSVATGQNTGELF
v_gene: TRBV5-4; abundance: .; CDR3aa: ASSLNSGGLTDTQY
v_gene: TRBV7-8; abundance: once; CDR3aa: ASSLSLRGPYDYT
v_gene: TRBV5-1; abundance: few; CDR3aa: ASGGGYGYT
v_gene: TRBV3-1/TRBV3-2; abundance: once; CDR3aa: ASSLRLGQGREKLF
v_gene: TRBV9; abundance: .; CDR3aa: ASSKTGQGSYEQY
v_gene: TRBV6-5; abundance: .; CDR3aa: ASTGTGTPGTQY
v_gene: TRBV4-2; abundance: .; CDR3aa: ASSQDLGGAGHNEQF
v_gene: TRBV29-1; abundance: .; CDR3aa: SGGQGAHNEQF
v_gene: TRBV25-1; abundance: .; CDR3aa: ASRLCQGSDQPQH
v_gene: TRBV20-1; abundance: .; CDR3aa: SASRTNYEQY
v_gene: TRBV7-2; abundance: .; CDR3aa: ASSFRRDTTNNEQF
v_gene: TRBV5-5; abundance: .; CDR3aa: ASSLGARYTEAF
v_gene: TRBV5-1; abundance: few; CDR3aa: ASSLVISYEQY
v_gene: TRBV20-1; abundance: .; CDR3aa: SASRWDRGHNEQF
v_gene: TRBV2; abundance: .; CDR3aa: ASTGEEYGYT
v_gene: TRBV27; abundance: .; CDR3aa: ASSGGYSPLH